Following are 17 T cell receptor beta chains from one sample sequenced in a study of cytomegalovirus exposure and HLA in healthy donors. The PCR used 60 Vbeta and 13 Jbeta primers. TCRdb's copy holds only in-frame clones and misses some; the assay was immunoSEQ multiplex PCR. Of under 130,000 clones in the sample, more than 60% were seen once. Sequenced: PBMCs. The receptors come from a man aged 30 to 45 in good health and CMV-seronegative.

The V and J genes are TRBV10-3 and TRBJ2-7, with 7 positions matching TRBD1. The germline V gene encodes CDR1 ENHRY and CDR2 SYGVKD. V lost 6 bases and J lost 5; bases outside the gene matches: 13. This CDR3 region has 15 residues. The CDR3 DNA sequence: TGTGCCATCAGCGACCGATCAGGGGGTATGGACGAGCAGTACTTC. Protein: CAISDRSGGMDEQYF.

This rearrangement joins TRBV5-4 to TRBJ1-2; D is possibly TRBD1 (5 bases). V was cut by 4 bases and J by 2 bases, with 12 bases left in between. The CDR3 sequence is 14 residues long. The V gene's germline CDR1 is SGHNT and CDR2 YYREEE (reference sequence). The CDR3 loop is CASSTPGLNYGYTF. The CDR3 DNA reads TGTGCCAGCAGCACTCCGGGACTCAACTATGGCTACACCTTC.

V is TRBV29-1 and J is TRBJ2-1; tentatively, D is TRBD2 (5 bases). CDR1 is SQVTM, CDR2 ANQGSEA, per germline. The CDR3 totals 11 residues. The V gene lost 3 bases and the J gene lost 12 bases, with 12 bases spanning the gap. The chain's CDR3 is CSVETGKWQFF. The CDR3 DNA is TGCAGCGTTGAGACGGGGAAATGGCAGTTCTTC.

The chain is built from TRBV19 and TRBJ2-1; TRBD1 is a possible D gene (5 bases). The CDR3 loop spans 14 amino acids. Germline V gives CDR1 LNHDA, CDR2 SQIVND (reference sequence). V was pared by 2 bases and J by 8 bases, with 13 bases between. DNA of the CDR3: TGTGCCAGTAGTATACAGGCCCAGGGCTATGAGCAGTTCTTC. Translation: CASSIQAQGYEQFF.

The chain is built from TRBV6-1 and TRBJ1-1; D is possibly TRBD1 (5 bases). The V end was cut by 7 bases, the J end by 3 bases, with 12 bases between. The germline CDR1 and CDR2 sequences are MNHNS and SASEGT. The CDR3 has 13 residues. CDR3 sequence (DNA): TGTGCCAGCATTAGGGGTAGGGACACTGAAGCTTTCTTT. Its translation: CASIRGRDTEAFF.

The chain links TRBV2 to TRBJ2-7, with 12 positions matching TRBD1. V lost 5 bases, J lost 3 bases, and 20 bases stayed unmatched. CDR1 and CDR2 (germline): SNHLY, FYNNEI. The CDR3 extends over 20 amino acids. The CDR3 coding sequence is TGTGCCAGCAGTACACCCTCCGGGACAGGGGGCCACCGAGGAAACTACGAGCAGTACTTC. It is translated as CASSTPSGTGGHRGNYEQYF. Using reference TRBV2 and TRBJ2-7 for the parts outside the CDR3, the full variable domain is EPEVTQTPSHQVTQMGQEVILRCVPISNHLYFYWYRQILGQKVEFLVSFYNNEISEKSEIFDDQFSVERPDGSNFTLKIRSTKLEDSAMYFCASSTPSGTGGHRGNYEQYFGPGTRLTVT.

This chain links TRBV7-2 with TRBJ2-6, with D tentatively TRBD2 (6 bases). CDR3 length equals 18 residues. V lost 5 bases, J lost 1 base, and 18 bases lay in between. The germline V gene has CDR1 SGHTA and CDR2 FQGNSA. The CDR3 protein is CASSPGGARRSGANVLTF. For the CDR3, the DNA is TGTGCCAGCAGCCCAGGAGGGGCCAGGCGTTCTGGGGCCAACGTCCTGACTTTC.

The chain carries TRBV10-1 and TRBJ2-1, with 10 nucleotides matching TRBD1. Per the germline V gene, CDR1 is WNHNN and CDR2 is SYGVQD (reference sequence). The CDR3 runs to 15 residues. Germline trimming cut 5 bases from V and 7 bases from J; bases unmatched to any gene: 8. The CDR3 here is CASSSSGQGINEQFF. The CDR3 coding sequence is TGCGCCAGCAGTTCCTCGGGACAGGGGATTAATGAGCAGTTCTTC.

This clone has a handful of counts. V gene TRBV27 combines with J gene TRBJ2-1; 11 nucleotides agree with TRBD2. The CDR3 totals 16 residues. Germline CDR1 is MNHEY and CDR2 is SMNVEV (reference sequence). V shed 8 bases and J 4 bases; nucleotides not matched to a gene: 10. In nucleotides, the CDR3 is TGTGCCAGCGTTAGCCATAGCGGGGGGGGATACAATGAGCAGTTCTTC. Its protein is CASVSHSGGGYNEQFF.

The chain is built from TRBV5-1 and TRBJ1-2; 7 nucleotides agree with TRBD1. The J segment lost 6 bases and the V segment lost 0 bases, leaving 5 bases of the junction unmatched. The germline gives CDR1 SGHRS, CDR2 YFSETQ. The CDR3 extends over 14 amino acids. The CDR3 bases are TGCGCCAGCAGCTTGGAGGGACAGATCGATGGCTACACCTTC. The encoded protein is CASSLEGQIDGYTF.

This clone appeared once. This chain links TRBV6-5 with TRBJ2-7; 7 bases are shared with TRBD1. Trimming at V came to 5 bases and at J to 1 base, leaving 8 bases not matched to a gene. CDR3 length equals 15 residues. Germline lookup yields CDR1 MNHEY and CDR2 SVGAGI. The CDR3: CASSLTGTESYEQYF. In DNA form, the CDR3 reads TGTGCCAGCAGTCTGACCGGGACAGAGTCCTACGAGCAGTACTTC.

This clone appeared a few times. This chain links TRBV28 with TRBJ2-6; TRBD1 agrees at 9 bases. The CDR3 has 18 residues. V trimming: 6 bases; J trimming: 3 bases; junction bases outside the gene matches: 12. CDR1 is MDHEN and CDR2 is SYDVKM in the germline V gene. The CDR3 spells CASSFSWGQGVGANVLTF. CDR3 in DNA: TGTGCCAGCAGCTTTTCATGGGGACAGGGTGTTGGGGCCAACGTCCTGACTTTC.

This chain connects TRBV10-3 to TRBJ1-2; unclear D gene. V gave up 0 bases and J gave up 2 bases, with 7 bases separating them. There are 14 residues in the CDR3. CDR1 and CDR2 from the germline V gene are ENHRY and SYGVKD. CDR3 sequence reads: CAISESVENYGYTF. CDR3 coding DNA: TGTGCCATCAGTGAGTCGGTCGAGAACTATGGCTACACCTTC.

This rearrangement joins TRBV7-2 to TRBJ2-2; TRBD1 matches at 9 bases. The germline CDR1 and CDR2 sequences are SGHTA and FQGNSA. The ends lost 5 bases at V and 5 bases at J; junction bases unmatched: 6. The CDR3 totals 15 residues. The CDR3 DNA is TGTGCCAGCAGCGAGTCCGGGACAGGGACCGGGGAGCTGTTTTTT. The encoded protein is CASSESGTGTGELFF.

CDR3 nucleotides: TGTGCCAGCAGTCTCTTCCTTACTAGCGCGAAAGAGACCCAGTACTTC. Protein: CASSLFLTSAKETQYF. The rearrangement joins TRBV25-1 to TRBJ2-5, with TRBD2 matching over 7 bases. Germline CDR1 and CDR2: MGHDK and SYGVNS. The CDR3 consists of 16 residues. Unmatched junction bases numbered 12, after V lost 5 bases and J lost 3 bases.

V and J are TRBV7-9 and TRBJ2-7; D is uncertain. Germline-derived CDR1 and CDR2 are SEHNR and FQNEAQ (reference sequence). This CDR3 is 12 amino acids long. The V gene lost 5 bases and the J gene lost 7 bases, with 12 bases spanning the gap. CDR3 sequence: CASSHWAEEQYF. The CDR3 DNA sequence: TGTGCCAGCAGCCACTGGGCTGAGGAGCAGTACTTC.

CDR3 amino acids: CASSIRGLENEQYF. CDR3 coding DNA: TGTGCCAGTAGTATACGTGGCCTAGAGAACGAGCAGTACTTC. This chain links TRBV19 with TRBJ2-7; D is uncertain. The CDR3 runs 14 residues. Germline assignment: CDR1 LNHDA and CDR2 SQIVND (reference sequence). With 2 bases removed from V and 5 bases from J, the gap between germline ends came to 13 bases.